Shown below are 7 T cell receptor beta chains from a single sample sequenced in a study of shared clonotypes between healthy human individuals. The method was immunoSEQ multiplex PCR; TCRdb's version includes in-frame clones alone and lacks a portion of them. This table holds millions of clones, roughly nine tenths found once. The sample consisted of naive CD4+ T cells sorted from blood. As to subset: CD45RA+ positively selected. The source of these receptors is a man aged 18 to 29 in good health.

In the case of this clone: The germline gene is not matched at one end of the junction; a read error may be the cause. The rearrangement uses TRBV4-1 and TRBJ2-7, with TRBD2 matching 7 bases. Germline-derived CDR1 and CDR2 are MGHRA and YSYEKL. The CDR3 has 14 amino acids. The CDR3: CASSREMSSGTFNF. As DNA, the CDR3 is TGCGCCAGCAGCCGAGAAATGTCTAGCGGCACGTTTAACTTC.

The chain uses TRBV4-2 and TRBJ2-3; 9 bases are shared with TRBD2. V dropped 0 bases and J dropped 4; count of bases not matched to a gene: 5. There are 16 residues in the CDR3. Germline values: CDR1 LGHNA, CDR2 YNFKEQ. CDR3 sequence: CASSQERGGIADTQYF. CDR3 DNA sequence: TGTGCCAGCAGCCAAGAGCGGGGGGGCATTGCAGATACGCAGTATTTT.

The J gene is TRBJ1-4, the V gene TRBV10-3; D not resolved. CDR1 and CDR2 from the germline V gene are ENHRY and SYGVKD. V was trimmed by 2 bases and J by 0 bases, leaving 13 bases between them. The CDR3 is 17 residues long. Here the CDR3 DNA reads TGTGCCATCAGTGAGAGTGGAGGGTACTCAACTAATGAAAAACTGTTTTTT. Protein product: CAISESGGYSTNEKLFF.

This clone was recorded once. Here the CDR3 reads CASHPVGGDYGYTF. The CDR3 coding sequence is TGTGCCAGCCATCCGGTGGGTGGGGACTATGGCTACACCTTC. The rearrangement joins TRBV6-6 to TRBJ1-2; D is unclear. Germline V gives CDR1 MNHNY, CDR2 SVGAGI (reference sequence). The CDR3 contains 14 residues. V lost 8 bases and J lost 3, with 16 bases in between.

The chain combines TRBV9 with TRBJ1-1, with a possible D match to TRBD1 (6 bases). V lost 3 bases to trimming and J lost 3 bases, with 12 bases between them. The CDR3 extends over 14 amino acids. Germline assignment: CDR1 SGDLS and CDR2 YYNGEE. CDR3 protein: CASSDRDKDTEAFF. CDR3 nucleotides: TGTGCCAGCAGCGACCGGGACAAAGACACTGAAGCTTTCTTT. Drawing the rest from reference TRBV9 and TRBJ1-1, the complete variable domain is DSGVTQTPKHLITATGQRVTLRCSPRSGDLSVYWYQQSLDQGLQFLIQYYNGEERAKGNILERFSAQQFPDLHSELNLSSLELGDSALYFCASSDRDKDTEAFFGQGTRLTVV.

This clone was observed once. The chain joins TRBV27 to TRBJ2-3; TRBD2 aligns across 14 bases. This CDR3 is 16 amino acids long. V lost 3 bases to trimming and J lost 5 bases; unmatched junction nucleotides: 4. CDR1 and CDR2 (germline): MNHEY, SMNVEV (reference sequence). The DNA of the CDR3 is TGTGCCAGCAGTTTCCGACTAGCGGGAGGGGGAGATACGCAGTATTTT. Its translation is CASSFRLAGGGDTQYF.

This rearrangement joins TRBV6-4 to TRBJ1-4; 7 bases are shared with TRBD1. V trimming: 8 bases; J trimming: 0 bases; junction bases outside the gene matches: 3. The CDR3 runs to 14 residues. The germline V gene has CDR1 MRHNA and CDR2 SNTAGT. The CDR3 DNA follows: TGTGCCAGCGGGGGACAGTCAACTAATGAAAAACTGTTTTTT. Amino acid sequence: CASGGQSTNEKLFF.